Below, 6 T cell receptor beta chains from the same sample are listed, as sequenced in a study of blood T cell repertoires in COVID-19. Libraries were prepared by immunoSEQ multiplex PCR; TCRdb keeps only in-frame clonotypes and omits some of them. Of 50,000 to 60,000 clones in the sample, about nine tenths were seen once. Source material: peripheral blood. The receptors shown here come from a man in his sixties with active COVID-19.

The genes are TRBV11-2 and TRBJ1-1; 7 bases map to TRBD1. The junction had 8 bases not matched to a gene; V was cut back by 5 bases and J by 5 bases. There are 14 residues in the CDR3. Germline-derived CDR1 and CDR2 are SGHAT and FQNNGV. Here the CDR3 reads CASSRDRVRTEAFF. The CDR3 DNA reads TGTGCCAGCAGCCGAGACAGGGTACGAACTGAAGCTTTCTTT.

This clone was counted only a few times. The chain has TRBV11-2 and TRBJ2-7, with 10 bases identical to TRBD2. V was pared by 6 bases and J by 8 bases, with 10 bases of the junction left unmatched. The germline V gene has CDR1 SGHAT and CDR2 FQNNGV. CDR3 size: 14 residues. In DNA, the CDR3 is TGTGCCAGCAGGCCGCTAGCGGGAGTTATCAAGCAGTACTTC. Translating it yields CASRPLAGVIKQYF. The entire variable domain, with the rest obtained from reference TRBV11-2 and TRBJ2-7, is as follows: EAGVAQSPRYKIIEKRQSVAFWCNPISGHATLYWYQQILGQGPKLLIQFQNNGVVDDSQLPKDRFSAERLKGVDSTLKIQPAKLEDSAVYLCASRPLAGVIKQYFGPGTRLTVT.

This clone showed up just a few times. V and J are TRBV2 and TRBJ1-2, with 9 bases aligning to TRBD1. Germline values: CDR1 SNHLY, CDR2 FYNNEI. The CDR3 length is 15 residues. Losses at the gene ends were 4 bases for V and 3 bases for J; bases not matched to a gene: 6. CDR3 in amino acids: CASSGLQGAYYGYTF. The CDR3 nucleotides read TGTGCCAGCAGTGGCCTACAGGGGGCATACTATGGCTACACCTTC.

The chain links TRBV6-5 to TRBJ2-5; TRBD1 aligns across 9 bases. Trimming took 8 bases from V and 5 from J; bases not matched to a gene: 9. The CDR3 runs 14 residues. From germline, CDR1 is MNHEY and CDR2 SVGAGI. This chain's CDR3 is CASARTGVLETQYF. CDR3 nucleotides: TGTGCCAGCGCCCGGACAGGGGTATTGGAGACCCAGTACTTC.

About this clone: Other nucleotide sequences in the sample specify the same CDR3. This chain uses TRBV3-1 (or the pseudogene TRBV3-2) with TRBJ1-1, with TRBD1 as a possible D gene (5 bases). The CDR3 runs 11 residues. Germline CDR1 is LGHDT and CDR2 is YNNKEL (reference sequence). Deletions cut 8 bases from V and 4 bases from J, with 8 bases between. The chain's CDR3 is CASRGGTEAFF. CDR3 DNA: TGTGCCAGCCGGGGGGGCACTGAAGCTTTCTTT.

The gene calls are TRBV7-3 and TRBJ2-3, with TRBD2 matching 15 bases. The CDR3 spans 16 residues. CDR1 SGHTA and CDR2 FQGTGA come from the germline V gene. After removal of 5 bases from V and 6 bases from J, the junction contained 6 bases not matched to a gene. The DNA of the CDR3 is TGTGCCAGCAGCAAGGGACTAGCGGGAGGAGGGGATACGCAGTATTTT. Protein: CASSKGLAGGGDTQYF.